A single sample gave rise to the 21 T cell receptor beta chains below, sequenced in a study of OX40 agonist ivuxolimab in advanced cancers. The method was immunoSEQ multiplex PCR; TCRdb's version includes in-frame clones alone and lacks a portion of them. The sample has about 89,000 clones; under 95% are singletons. The input for sequencing was CD4+ or CD8+ T cells sorted from blood, taken in a trial of the OX40 agonist ivuxolimab. These TCRs come from an adult with an advanced solid tumor such as melanoma, head and neck, liver or kidney cancer.

DNA for the CDR3: TGTGCCAGCCGGGCCAGCGCGAACACCGGGGAGCTGTTTTTT. Protein sequence: CASRASANTGELFF. J is TRBJ2-2 and V is TRBV6-5; D not resolved. The length of the CDR3 is 14 residues. Germline values: CDR1 MNHEY, CDR2 SVGAGI. The V end lost 8 bases, the J end lost 0 bases, and 10 bases lay between the germline ends.

V gene TRBV5-1 combines with J gene TRBJ2-3; 7 nucleotides line up with TRBD1. Germline V lookup: CDR1 SGHRS, CDR2 YFSETQ. The trim removed 2 bases at V and 1 base at J, leaving 4 bases unmatched. This CDR3 spans 15 amino acids. CDR3 DNA sequence: TGCGCCAGCAGCTTTGGAACAGGGGGCACAGATACGCAGTATTTT. Translating it yields CASSFGTGGTDTQYF. Full variable domain (outside the CDR3, taken from reference TRBV5-1 and TRBJ2-3): KAGVTQTPRYLIKTRGQQVTLSCSPISGHRSVSWYQQTPGQGLQFLFEYFSETQRNKGNFPGRFSGRQFSNSRSEMNVSTLELGDSALYLCASSFGTGGTDTQYFGPGTRLTVL.

This chain connects TRBV28 to TRBJ2-7; tentatively, D is TRBD1 or TRBD2 (5 bases each). The CDR3 length is 11 residues. In germline, CDR1 is MDHEN, CDR2 SYDVKM. The germline V and J ends were trimmed by 7 bases and 6 bases, with 10 bases remaining between them. This chain's CDR3 is CASISRGEQYF. The CDR3 DNA reads TGTGCCAGCATATCGAGGGGCGAGCAGTACTTC.

The chain couples TRBV2 to TRBJ1-3; D not resolved. The V end was cut by 7 bases, the J end by 2 bases, with 12 bases between. Germline CDR1 is SNHLY and CDR2 is FYNNEI. The CDR3 extends over 14 amino acids. CDR3 sequence (DNA): TGTGCCAGCATCGAGGGTTACACTGGAAACACCATATATTTT. It yields the protein CASIEGYTGNTIYF.

This clone has just a few counts. The V gene is TRBV7-3, the J gene TRBJ2-2; 8 bases are shared with TRBD1. The V segment lost 6 bases and the J segment 4 bases; nucleotides outside the gene matches: 4. Germline V lookup: CDR1 SGHTA, CDR2 FQGTGA. CDR3 length equals 14 residues. The CDR3 DNA reads as TGTGCCAGCAGACCCACAGGGGGCACCGGGGAGCTGTTTTTT. Protein: CASRPTGGTGELFF.

The chain recombines TRBV5-1 with TRBJ2-3; TRBD2 matches 14 bases. The CDR3 is 16 residues long. Germline V CDR1 and CDR2: SGHRS, YFSETQ. With V trimmed by 4 bases and J by 5 bases, 6 bases remained unmatched. For the CDR3, the DNA is TGCGCCAGCAGCCGACTAGCGGGGGGGCCGCAAGATACGCAGTATTTT. Amino acid sequence: CASSRLAGGPQDTQYF.

The rearrangement links TRBV7-9 to TRBJ2-7, with a weak D call TRBD2 (6 bases). Per the germline V gene, CDR1 is SEHNR and CDR2 is FQNEAQ (reference sequence). The V and J ends lost 4 bases and 1 base respectively, with 14 bases between them. This CDR3 contains 15 residues. The CDR3 DNA reads as TGTGCCAGCAGCTCCGCTGCGGGGATATCCTACGAGCAGTACTTC. Amino acids: CASSSAAGISYEQYF.

V and J are TRBV14 and TRBJ1-1; 7 bases fit TRBD1. Trimming at V came to 0 bases and at J to 5 bases, leaving 6 bases not matched to a gene. In germline, CDR1 is SGHDN, CDR2 FVKESK. The CDR3 covers 15 residues. In DNA, the CDR3 is TGTGCCAGCAGCCAAGACTACAGGGGCAGGACTGAAGCTTTCTTT. This encodes CASSQDYRGRTEAFF.

J is TRBJ1-6 and V is TRBV7-2, with 7 bases identical to TRBD1. This CDR3 region has 15 residues. V was clipped by 1 base and J by 8 bases; unmatched bases: 5. The germline gives CDR1 SGHTA, CDR2 FQGNSA. CDR3 coding DNA: TGTGCCAGCAGCTTAGTGAGGGGGCGCGATTCACCCCTCCACTTT. Translating gives CASSLVRGRDSPLHF.

The chain recombines TRBV10-3 with TRBJ1-1; 9 bases line up with TRBD1. V was clipped by 4 bases and J by 0 bases; unmatched bases: 9. The CDR3 is 17 amino acids. Germline CDR1 reads ENHRY; CDR2 reads SYGVKD. CDR3 DNA: TGTGCCATCAGTGGCGGGACAGGGACTGGGATGAACACTGAAGCTTTCTTT. Amino acids: CAISGGTGTGMNTEAFF.

The chain recombines TRBV15 with TRBJ2-7, with D unclear. This CDR3 spans 15 amino acids. Germline V gives CDR1 LNHNV, CDR2 YYDKDF (reference sequence). Deletions cut 2 bases from V and 3 bases from J, with 14 bases between. The CDR3 coding sequence is TGTGCCACCAGCAGACCCGGGTTCCAACGCTACGAGCAGTACTTC. It is translated as CATSRPGFQRYEQYF.

This clone is a singleton in its sample. V gene TRBV27 combines with J gene TRBJ1-1, with 9 bases that match TRBD1. With V trimmed by 7 bases and J by 5 bases, 8 bases remained unmatched. In germline, CDR1 is MNHEY, CDR2 SMNVEV (reference sequence). This CDR3 has 14 residues. This CDR3 is CASNIQGADTEAFF. Here the CDR3 DNA reads TGTGCCAGCAACATACAGGGGGCGGATACTGAAGCTTTCTTT.

This chain connects TRBV7-8 to TRBJ2-3, with a tentative D call TRBD1 (5 bases). Looked up from germline, CDR1 is SGHVS and CDR2 is FQNEAQ. Trimming removed 5 bases from V and 3 bases from J, with 21 bases in between. The CDR3 contains 17 residues. The CDR3 region is CASSIPLWVQGTDTQYF. The CDR3 nucleotides are TGTGCCAGCAGCATACCCCTATGGGTTCAGGGAACAGATACGCAGTATTTT. The complete variable domain, with remaining parts taken from reference TRBV7-8 and TRBJ2-3, reads GAGVSQSPRYKVAKRGQDVALRCDPISGHVSLFWYQQALGQGPEFLTYFQNEAQLDKSGLPSDRFFAERPEGSVSTLKIQRTQQEDSAVYLCASSIPLWVQGTDTQYFGPGTRLTVL.

This rearrangement joins TRBV28 to TRBJ2-5, with 10 bases aligning to TRBD2. V shed 1 base and J 7 bases; nucleotides not matched to a gene: 9. The germline V gene has CDR1 MDHEN and CDR2 SYDVKM. This CDR3 has 16 amino acids. DNA for the CDR3: TGTGCCAGCAGTTTATCGGCTAGCGGGAGTTATAGGACCCAGTACTTC. Amino acids: CASSLSASGSYRTQYF.

The chain recombines TRBV11-2 with TRBJ2-2, with 8 bases matching TRBD1. The CDR3 spans 16 residues. Unmatched junction bases numbered 10, after V lost 3 bases and J lost 7 bases. Germline V lookup: CDR1 SGHAT, CDR2 FQNNGV. Written as DNA, the CDR3 is TGTGCCAGCAGCTTCCCCCCGCAGGGGGCGAGCGGGGAGCTGTTTTTT. Amino acid sequence: CASSFPPQGASGELFF.

V gene TRBV5-1 combines with J gene TRBJ2-1, with TRBD2 matching 8 bases. Unmatched junction bases numbered 5, after V lost 4 bases and J lost 2 bases. The germline gives CDR1 SGHRS, CDR2 YFSETQ. The CDR3 totals 15 residues. The CDR3 reads CASSGSGTTYNEQFF. The CDR3 DNA is TGCGCCAGCAGCGGTAGCGGGACCACCTACAATGAGCAGTTCTTC.

CDR3 residues: CASSYSPSQETQYF. In nucleotides, the CDR3 is TGTGCCAGCAGTTACTCCCCCAGTCAAGAGACCCAGTACTTC. The chain is built from TRBV6-6 and TRBJ2-5; no clear D gene. There are 14 residues in the CDR3. CDR1 is MNHNY and CDR2 is SVGAGI in the germline V gene (reference sequence). V was pared by 0 bases and J by 2 bases, with 7 bases between.

The CDR3 region is CASSQEGFGSYEQYF. The CDR3 bases are TGTGCCAGCAGCCAAGAGGGTTTCGGTTCCTACGAGCAGTACTTC. The J gene is TRBJ2-7, the V gene TRBV14; D is undetermined. Trimming cost V 0 bases and J 1 base, with 10 bases left between them. Germline V CDR1 and CDR2: SGHDN, FVKESK. This CDR3 spans 15 amino acids.

V and J are TRBV7-2 and TRBJ2-5, with 8 bases fitting TRBD1. The CDR3 loop spans 15 amino acids. Trimming removed 4 bases from V and 5 bases from J; junction bases left unmatched: 9. Germline lookup yields CDR1 SGHTA and CDR2 FQGNSA. The CDR3 loop reads CASSSYQGAGETQYF. The CDR3 bases are TGTGCCAGCAGCTCTTATCAGGGGGCGGGGGAGACCCAGTACTTC.

The chain carries TRBV7-2 and TRBJ2-3; D call uncertain. The V end lost 8 bases, the J end lost 7 bases, and 16 bases lay between the germline ends. This CDR3 spans 13 amino acids. Per germline, CDR1 SGHTA and CDR2 FQGNSA. The CDR3 DNA is TGTGCCAGCTCCCCACAGTCCTTGTATACGCAGTATTTT. This codes for CASSPQSLYTQYF.

This clone was seen a single time. This sequence joins TRBV29-1 and TRBJ2-3, with TRBD2 matching 13 bases. The CDR3 runs 15 residues. Germline CDR1 is SQVTM and CDR2 is ANQGSEA. Losses at the gene ends were 7 bases for V and 1 base for J; bases not matched to a gene: 5. Here the CDR3 DNA reads TGCAGCGGTGGACTAGCGGGAGTCGGCACAGATACGCAGTATTTT. Translated: CSGGLAGVGTDTQYF.